These T cell receptor beta chains were read from a single sample in a study of CD8 T cells in ankylosing spondylitis. TCRdb fed the 5' RACE reads into MiXCR, producing one record per CDR3 protein. The table shows just over 350,000 distinct CDR3 sequences, with around 20% occurring only once. Sequencing was carried out using blood, either unsorted or a sorted T cell fraction (not recorded which). The receptors originated from a male donor with ankylosing spondylitis or in good health (not recorded which). The conserved cysteine and the conserved F or W are not part of the CDR3 here. The size field is filled for only some rows; it gives once, few, many or a size class.

abundance,v_gene,j_gene,CDR3aa
few,TRBV7-9,TRBJ2-7,ASSLHGSGLSSYEQY
NA,TRBV10-3,TRBJ2-2,AIMDGGLRGGELF
NA,TRBV12-3/TRBV12-4,TRBJ2-7,ASRAPGQATYEQY
NA,TRBV30,TRBJ2-7,AWMAGNEQY
few,TRBV9,TRBJ2-3,ASSHPRGGLSDTQY
many,TRBV12-3/TRBV12-4,TRBJ2-1,ASSLDSGAYNEQF
few,TRBV5-1,TRBJ2-3,ASSSWGAYTDTQY
NA,TRBV6-1,TRBJ2-3,ASSGTRVGADTQY
NA,TRBV2,TRBJ2-2,AISQLYLDRTNTGELF
few,TRBV7-9,TRBJ2-1,ASDRGPPNEQF
NA,TRBV20-1,TRBJ2-1,SAWGLALDEQF
NA,TRBV7-6,TRBJ2-1,ASSPSSGGYDEQF
NA,TRBV11-1,TRBJ2-1,ASSSGVGLAGVGAYNEQF
NA,TRBV6-1,TRBJ2-7,ASRMDRGGHYEQY
few,TRBV29-1,TRBJ2-5,SAQGARETQY
NA,TRBV20-1,TRBJ2-7,SARGDRGLYEQY
NA,TRBV20-1,TRBJ2-3,SASLVGADTQY
few,TRBV20-1,TRBJ2-6,SGTGDLSGANVLT
NA,TRBV11-2,TRBJ2-7,ASSLSTDHEQY
few,TRBV2,TRBJ2-3,ASSDTGTGVTDTQY
few,TRBV5-5,TRBJ2-7,ASSHNRRPSYEQY
many,TRBV12-3/TRBV12-4,TRBJ2-3,ASSGSGGTDTQY
many,TRBV5-1,TRBJ2-5,ASSLSGVETQY
many,TRBV9,TRBJ2-2,ASSVEERGTTGELF
few,TRBV9,TRBJ2-1,ASSVGQALSDEQF
few,TRBV15,TRBJ2-7,ATSLEGSAYEQY
few,TRBV15,TRBJ2-1,ATSRGRSGGNEQF
NA,TRBV14,TRBJ2-7,ASSPSLREGAYEQY
NA,TRBV7-8,TRBJ2-7,ASSLRLAGGPDYEQY
few,TRBV5-1,TRBJ2-1,ASSPPAGGAHGEQF
few,TRBV7-9,TRBJ2-7,ASSFSGGPNLYEQY
few,TRBV27,TRBJ2-3,ASSLDYPDTQY
few,TRBV6-5,TRBJ2-5,ASSYESSPQETQY
few,TRBV20-1,TRBJ2-7,SARDEGGEQY